These 13 T cell receptor beta chains were all obtained from the same sample, sequenced in a study of blood T cell repertoires in COVID-19. Assay used: immunoSEQ multiplex PCR; TCRdb lists only in-frame clones, some missing. The table lists some 120,000 clones, about 88% of them singletons. The sample consisted of peripheral blood. The receptors here all came from a woman of 80 years or more with acute or convalescent COVID-19.

The chain has TRBV4-2 and TRBJ2-6; 8 bases align to TRBD1. The V and J ends lost 3 bases and 2 bases, in that order; junction bases with no gene match: 3. The V gene's germline CDR1 is LGHNA and CDR2 YNFKEQ. This CDR3 region has 16 residues. The CDR3 nucleotides are TGTGCCAGCAGCCATCCGACAGGGGCTGGGGCCAACGTCCTGACTTTC. Protein sequence: CASSHPTGAGANVLTF.

This clone showed up just a few times. V is TRBV11-3 and J is TRBJ2-1; a possible D gene is TRBD2 (6 bases). Trimming took 4 bases from V and 4 from J, leaving 20 bases between them. Per the germline V gene, CDR1 is SGHNT and CDR2 is YENEEA. CDR3 size: 17 residues. CDR3 in amino acids: CASSSNGGLEYYNEQFF. The CDR3 DNA is TGTGCCAGCAGCTCTAACGGGGGTCTAGAATATTACAATGAGCAGTTCTTC.

Written as DNA, the CDR3 is TGTGCCACCAGCCCTAGGACGACTAGCGGGAGAAGTAGAGATACGCAGTATTTT. This gives the protein CATSPRTTSGRSRDTQYF. The chain is built from TRBV24-1 and TRBJ2-3, with 12 bases matching TRBD2. The CDR3 spans 18 residues. The germline CDR1 and CDR2 sequences are KGHDR and SFDVKD. The V gene end was trimmed by 7 bases and the J gene end by 5 bases; junction bases not matched to a gene: 15.

The chain has TRBV5-4 and TRBJ1-4, with 7 bases fitting TRBD1. After removal of 3 bases from V and 5 bases from J, the junction contained 4 bases not matched to a gene. Germline V gene data show CDR1 as SGHNT and CDR2 as YYREEE (reference sequence). This CDR3 region has 14 residues. Written as DNA, the CDR3 is TGTGCCAGCAGCTACAGGGGCGGAAATGAAAAACTGTTTTTT. The encoded protein is CASSYRGGNEKLFF.

The V call is TRBV5-4, the J call TRBJ2-7; 9 positions match TRBD2. The CDR3 sequence is 14 residues long. Germline loops: CDR1 SGHNT, CDR2 YYREEE (reference sequence). J lost 1 base, V lost 4 bases, and 3 bases had no gene match. For the CDR3, the DNA is TGTGCCAGCAGCCCGCGGGGGGGGTCCTACGAGCAGTACTTC. Translating gives CASSPRGGSYEQYF.

This chain links TRBV6-1 with TRBJ1-1; no definite D call. V was cut by 2 bases and J by 3 bases, with 7 bases left in between. The CDR3 extends over 13 amino acids. Germline-derived CDR1 and CDR2 are MNHNS and SASEGT. The CDR3 bases are TGTGCCAGCAGTGAATTTCGGGACACTGAAGCTTTCTTT. This translates into CASSEFRDTEAFF.

The gene calls are TRBV7-2 and TRBJ2-7, with 7 bases lining up with TRBD1. The germline CDR1 and CDR2 sequences are SGHTA and FQGNSA. With V trimmed by 5 bases and J by 2 bases, 12 bases remained unmatched. CDR3 length equals 16 residues. The CDR3 is CASSPPGQETTYEQYF. The CDR3 DNA sequence: TGTGCCAGCAGCCCCCCCGGACAGGAGACAACCTACGAGCAGTACTTC. Drawing the rest from reference TRBV7-2 and TRBJ2-7, the complete variable domain is GAGVSQSPSNKVTEKGKDVELRCDPISGHTALYWYRQSLGQGLEFLIYFQGNSAPDKSGLPSDRFSAERTGGSVSTLTIQRTQQEDSAVYLCASSPPGQETTYEQYFGPGTRLTVT.

This clone was found a few times. The V and J genes are TRBV19 and TRBJ2-3; tentative D call: TRBD2 (5 bases). The germline V gene encodes CDR1 LNHDA and CDR2 SQIVND (reference sequence). The CDR3 is 13 residues long. Trimming removed 1 base at V and 6 bases at J, with 8 bases between. CDR3 loop: CASSIGTSDTQYF. CDR3 nucleotides: TGTGCCAGTAGTATAGGGACTTCGGATACGCAGTATTTT.

V is TRBV7-9 and J is TRBJ1-5; 7 positions match TRBD1. Germline CDR1 and CDR2: SEHNR and FQNEAQ (reference sequence). The CDR3 totals 15 residues. V dropped 5 bases and J dropped 5; count of bases not matched to a gene: 9. CDR3 sequence: CASSKNDRAHQPQHF. The DNA of the CDR3 is TGTGCCAGCAGCAAAAACGACAGGGCGCATCAGCCCCAGCATTTT.

J is TRBJ1-6 and V is TRBV10-2; 9 bases are shared with TRBD1. Trimming at V came to 6 bases and at J to 7 bases, leaving 4 bases not matched to a gene. The CDR3 contains 14 residues. Germline assignment: CDR1 WSHSY and CDR2 SAAADI. The CDR3 reads CASRGQGTNSPLHF. The DNA for the CDR3 is TGCGCCAGCAGGGGACAGGGAACCAATTCACCCCTCCACTTT.

V gene TRBV10-3 combines with J gene TRBJ2-3, with TRBD2 identical over 10 bases. The germline CDR1 and CDR2 sequences are ENHRY and SYGVKD. This CDR3 has 19 residues. J gave up 5 bases and V 0 bases, and 14 bases lay outside the gene matches. The CDR3 sequence: CAISESVAGGLGAGDTQYF. The CDR3 coding sequence is TGTGCCATCAGTGAGTCAGTAGCGGGGGGTCTAGGGGCAGGAGATACGCAGTATTTT.

The V call is TRBV6-1, the J call TRBJ1-1; 7 positions agree with TRBD1. CDR3 size: 14 residues. The V gene end was trimmed by 3 bases and the J gene end by 8 bases; junction bases not matched to a gene: 9. The V gene's germline CDR1 is MNHNS and CDR2 SASEGT. CDR3 loop: CASSDRTGRSEAFF. The CDR3 DNA reads TGTGCCAGCAGTGATAGGACAGGCAGGTCCGAAGCTTTCTTT.

J is TRBJ2-3 and V is TRBV7-9; 8 positions match TRBD2. With 1 base clipped from V and 4 bases from J, the junction kept 1 base outside the gene matches. The germline V gene has CDR1 SEHNR and CDR2 FQNEAQ (reference sequence). The CDR3 loop spans 14 amino acids. The CDR3 sequence: CASSLGAGADTQYF. Here the CDR3 DNA reads TGTGCCAGCAGCTTAGGAGCGGGAGCAGATACGCAGTATTTT.